What follows is one TCR beta chain and its context. These data are taken from a study of post-analysis software for immune sequencing data. Each TCR beta cDNA library carried unique molecular identifiers. TCRdb independently ran MiXCR on the PCR reads; one entry per CDR3 protein. Among hundreds of thousands of distinct CDR3 sequences listed, 53% were seen once. The receptor's source is a girl aged 10-17 years with multiple sclerosis. The sequenced sample was blood.

The DNA of the CDR3 is TGTGCCAGCAGTTACTCTGACGGACCGAACACCGGGGAGCTGTTTTTT. Protein: CASSYSDGPNTGELFF. J is TRBJ2-2 and V is TRBV6-6, with D unclear. Germline lookup yields CDR1 MNHNY and CDR2 SVGAGI (reference sequence). The CDR3 has 16 amino acids. Trimming took off 0 bases at V and 0 bases at J, with 8 bases between the two ends.